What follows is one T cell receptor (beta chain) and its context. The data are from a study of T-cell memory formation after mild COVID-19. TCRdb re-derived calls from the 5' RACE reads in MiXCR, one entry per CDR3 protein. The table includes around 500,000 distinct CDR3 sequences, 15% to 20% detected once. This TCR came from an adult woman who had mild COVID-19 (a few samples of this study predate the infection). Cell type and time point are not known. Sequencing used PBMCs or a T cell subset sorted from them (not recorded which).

The CDR3, as DNA: TGTGCCAGCAGCCCTCCTGGGGGGAAGCAAGAGACCCAGTACTTC. This translates into CASSPPGGKQETQYF. The chain carries TRBV5-4 and TRBJ2-5; tentatively, D is TRBD2 (6 bases). Germline-derived CDR1 and CDR2 are SGHNT and YYREEE (reference sequence). The CDR3 has 15 residues. V was shortened by 4 bases and J by 2 bases, with 15 bases between the two germline ends.